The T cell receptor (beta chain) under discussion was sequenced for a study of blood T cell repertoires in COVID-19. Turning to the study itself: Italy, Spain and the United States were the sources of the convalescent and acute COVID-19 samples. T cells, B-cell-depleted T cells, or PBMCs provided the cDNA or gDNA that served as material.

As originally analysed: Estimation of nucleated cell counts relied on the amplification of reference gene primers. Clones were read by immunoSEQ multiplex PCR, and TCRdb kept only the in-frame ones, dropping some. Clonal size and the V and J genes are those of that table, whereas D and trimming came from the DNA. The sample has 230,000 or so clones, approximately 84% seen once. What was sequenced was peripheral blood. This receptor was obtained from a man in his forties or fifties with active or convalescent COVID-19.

The CDR3 here is CASSRGISGYTF. For the CDR3, the DNA is TGTGCCAGCAGTCGGGGTATATCAGGCTACACCTTC. The chain employs TRBV19 and TRBJ1-2; D gene uncertain. V dropped 9 bases and J dropped 8 bases, with 16 bases sitting between them. The CDR3 covers 12 residues. Germline V gene sequence: CDR1 LNHDA, CDR2 SQIVND (reference sequence). The complete variable domain, with remaining parts taken from reference TRBV19 and TRBJ1-2, reads DGGITQSPKYLFRKEGQNVTLSCEQNLNHDAMYWYRQDPGQGLRLIYYSQIVNDFQKGDIAEGYSVSREKKESFPLTVTSAQKNPTAFYLCASSRGISGYTFGSGTRLTVV.